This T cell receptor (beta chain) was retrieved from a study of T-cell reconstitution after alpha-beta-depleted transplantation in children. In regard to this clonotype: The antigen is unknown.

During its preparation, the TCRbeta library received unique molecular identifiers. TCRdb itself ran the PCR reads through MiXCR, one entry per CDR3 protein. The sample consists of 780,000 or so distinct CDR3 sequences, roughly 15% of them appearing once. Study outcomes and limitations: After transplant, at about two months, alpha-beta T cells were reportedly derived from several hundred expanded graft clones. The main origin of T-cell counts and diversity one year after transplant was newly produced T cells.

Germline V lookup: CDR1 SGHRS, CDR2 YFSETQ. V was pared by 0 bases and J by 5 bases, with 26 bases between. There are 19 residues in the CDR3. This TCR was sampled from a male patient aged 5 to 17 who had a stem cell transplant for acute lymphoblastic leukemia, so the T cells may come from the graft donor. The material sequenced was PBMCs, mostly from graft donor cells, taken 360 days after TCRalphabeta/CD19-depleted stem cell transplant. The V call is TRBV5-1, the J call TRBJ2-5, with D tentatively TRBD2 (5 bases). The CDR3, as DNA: TGCGCCAGCAGCTTGGCCTCTGCGTCCGGGTCCCAGCGGCGGGAGACCCAGTACTTC. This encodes CASSLASASGSQRRETQYF. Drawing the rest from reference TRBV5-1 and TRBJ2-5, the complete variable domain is KAGVTQTPRYLIKTRGQQVTLSCSPISGHRSVSWYQQTPGQGLQFLFEYFSETQRNKGNFPGRFSGRQFSNSRSEMNVSTLELGDSALYLCASSLASASGSQRRETQYFGPGTRLLVL.